This T cell receptor (beta chain) was documented in a study of CD8+CD57+ T cells in acquired aplastic anemia. About the study: An average of 3.2 ug of DNA was obtained from sorted CD4+ and CD8+ cells.

Comments on this clonotype: What it recognizes is unknown. A much larger clone lies one base from this, so it may be a read error.

The study's findings and limits: Patients had approximately 29 CD8+ CDR3 sequences in common with controls (the shared set).

The germline V gene has CDR1 LGHDT and CDR2 YNNKEL (reference sequence). The CDR3 contains 14 residues. The authors sequenced patients whose flow cytometry had shown CD8+CD57+ cell expansion. At the time of blood sampling, patients had not yet received any therapy. It was genomic DNA that served as the template for profiling TCR beta VDJ and CDR3. From the reads, TCRdb called clonotypes with MiXCR, one entry per CDR3 protein. The repertoire holds 250,000 or so distinct CDR3 sequences, with approximately 50% as singletons. This chain uses TRBV3-1 with TRBJ1-6, with D maybe TRBD1 (5 bases). This clonotype was sampled from a human donor with aplastic anemia. The specimen sequenced was sorted CD4+, CD8+, or CD8+CD57+ T cells (not recorded which) from PBMCs. Here the CDR3 DNA reads TGTGCCAGCAGCCAAGACAGGGATAATTCACCCCCCCACTTT. It specifies CASSQDRDNSPPHF.